The present entry profiles one T cell receptor beta chain with its context. Antigen unknown. CDR1 and CDR2 (germline): MNHEY, SMNVEV (reference sequence). This CDR3 has 11 amino acids. V was pared by 7 bases and J by 0 bases, with 4 bases between. Random-hexamer reverse transcription was applied to roughly 0.45 to 1 ug RNA. With immunoSEQ multiplex PCR, TCR beta CDR3 was amplified across 54 Vbeta and 13 Jbeta. TCRdb processed the immunoSEQ multiplex PCR reads anew with MiXCR; each CDR3 protein has one entry. Of some 200,000 distinct CDR3 sequences detected, 92% appear once; the ten largest clones hold approximately 0.13%. The study used treatment-naive patients who had stable or active relapsing-remitting disease as multiple sclerosis controls. TEMRA cells underwent FACS enrichment and CD8+ and CD4+ T cells underwent negative isolation. These data come from a study of CD8 T cells in Susac syndrome. Study-wide findings and caveats: The study conceded that relatively few individuals underwent its TCR sequencing and HLA analysis.

The chain joins TRBV27 to TRBJ2-7; D uncertain. This TCR was recovered from a human donor with multiple sclerosis. Sequenced: CD8+ T cells from PBMCs. CDR3 region: CASTLSYEQYF. The CDR3 region has the DNA TGTGCCAGCACCCTCTCCTACGAGCAGTACTTC.